Below are 21 T cell receptor beta chains sequenced from a single sample in a study of T cell responses to AZD1222 COVID-19 vaccine. The assay was immunoSEQ multiplex PCR, and TCRdb's table has in-frame clones only and misses some. The sample records approximately 200,000 clones, roughly 94% being singletons. The sequencing here drew on peripheral blood, taken 28 days after the second dose of the MenACWY control vaccine. The receptors shown here come from an adult who received the MenACWY meningococcal vaccine as a control.

The V and J genes are TRBV10-3 and TRBJ2-2; D uncertain. Per the germline V gene, CDR1 is ENHRY and CDR2 is SYGVKD. The CDR3 runs 15 residues. V was pared by 4 bases and J by 2 bases, with 11 bases between. The CDR3 DNA reads TGTGCCATCAGTGGAAGCAGGTATAACACCGGGGAGCTGTTTTTT. Translated: CAISGSRYNTGELFF.

V is TRBV5-4 and J is TRBJ2-5; D assignment may be TRBD1 or TRBD2 (5 bases each). Trimming took 0 bases from V and 1 from J, leaving 10 bases between them. The CDR3 totals 15 residues. Per the germline V gene, CDR1 is SGHNT and CDR2 is YYREEE (reference sequence). CDR3 loop: CASSLDQGPQETQYF. The DNA of the CDR3 is TGTGCCAGCAGCTTGGATCAGGGACCCCAAGAGACCCAGTACTTC. The full variable domain, rest sourced from reference TRBV5-4 and TRBJ2-5, is ETGVTQSPTHLIKTRGQQVTLRCSSQSGHNTVSWYQQALGQGPQFIFQYYREEENGRGNFPPRFSGLQFPNYSSELNVNALELDDSALYLCASSLDQGPQETQYFGPGTRLLVL.

This clone was found once. The V gene is TRBV7-9, the J gene TRBJ1-2, with 9 bases identical to TRBD1. The J segment lost 8 bases and the V segment lost 5 bases, leaving 12 bases of the junction unmatched. Germline V gene data show CDR1 as SEHNR and CDR2 as FQNEAQ (reference sequence). The CDR3 has 15 residues. CDR3 nucleotides: TGTGCCAGCAGCCGGGACGGGGACAGGGTGAGCGGCTACACCTTC. Protein product: CASSRDGDRVSGYTF.

This chain joins TRBV5-4 and TRBJ2-7; 9 bases agree with TRBD1. Germline CDR1 reads SGHNT; CDR2 reads YYREEE (reference sequence). The J segment lost 3 bases and the V segment lost 4 bases, leaving 11 bases of the junction unmatched. The CDR3 has 16 amino acids. CDR3 loop: CASSGTGSTGIYEQYF. The CDR3, as DNA: TGTGCCAGCAGCGGGACAGGGTCTACCGGAATCTACGAGCAGTACTTC.

CDR3 loop: CSVERVGWEETQYF. CDR3 sequence (DNA): TGCAGCGTTGAAAGGGTGGGTTGGGAAGAGACCCAGTACTTC. V usage is TRBV29-1 and J usage is TRBJ2-5; D unresolved. Germline CDR1 reads SQVTM; CDR2 reads ANQGSEA. V was trimmed by 2 bases and J by 3 bases, leaving 13 bases between them. The CDR3 spans 14 residues.

The rearrangement joins TRBV27 to TRBJ2-3; D unresolved. The V end was cut by 9 bases, the J end by 5 bases, with 3 bases between. CDR1 is MNHEY, CDR2 SMNVEV, per germline (reference sequence). This CDR3 comprises 9 residues. The CDR3 DNA reads as TGTGCCAGTGGAGATACGCAGTATTTT. Translating gives CASGDTQYF.

This chain links TRBV3-1 (or the pseudogene TRBV3-2) with TRBJ2-2; D uncertain. The CDR3 is made up of 14 amino acids. Looked up from germline, CDR1 is LGHDT and CDR2 is YNNKEL (reference sequence). V lost 4 bases, J lost 5 bases, and 11 bases lay in between. The CDR3 loop is CASSRLPGTGELFF. As DNA, the CDR3 is TGTGCCAGCAGCCGCCTACCCGGAACCGGGGAGCTGTTTTTT.

This chain joins TRBV28 and TRBJ2-3; 10 nucleotides align to TRBD1. V lost 8 bases, J lost 3 bases, and 5 bases stayed unmatched. Looked up from germline, CDR1 is MDHEN and CDR2 is SYDVKM. The CDR3 covers 14 residues. The CDR3 sequence: CASVPGQGTDTQYF. The CDR3, as DNA: TGTGCCAGCGTCCCGGGACAGGGGACAGATACGCAGTATTTT.

The V call is TRBV7-2, the J call TRBJ2-5; possibly TRBD2 for D (6 bases). Germline CDR1 SGHTA, CDR2 FQGNSA. The CDR3 totals 14 residues. The V end lost 5 bases, the J end lost 5 bases, and 15 bases lay between the germline ends. The DNA for the CDR3 is TGTGCCAGCAGCCCAACGGGGCTAGCGGAGACCCAGTACTTC. It yields the protein CASSPTGLAETQYF.

This chain connects TRBV4-3 to TRBJ1-4; D is possibly TRBD1 (5 bases). The CDR3 has 16 residues. Deletions cut 4 bases from V and 7 bases from J, with 19 bases between. CDR1 LGHNA and CDR2 YSLEER come from the germline V gene. This CDR3 reads CASSPGLRDDAEKLFF. DNA for the CDR3: TGCGCCAGCAGCCCTGGACTCCGGGACGATGCTGAAAAACTGTTTTTT.

Details on this clone: This CDR3 is also generated by other DNA sequences in the sample. The chain combines TRBV18 with TRBJ1-1; D perhaps matches TRBD1 (5 bases). The CDR3 loop spans 13 amino acids. V lost 3 bases and J lost 1, with 6 bases in between. CDR1 and CDR2 (germline): KGHSH, LQKENI. The CDR3 region is CASSPGQNTEAFF. DNA for the CDR3: TGTGCCAGCTCACCGGGGCAGAACACTGAAGCTTTCTTT.

CDR3 in amino acids: CASSSRLGYTF. Here the CDR3 DNA reads TGTGCCAGCAGCTCCCGATTGGGCTACACCTTC. The chain has TRBV9 and TRBJ1-2; D call uncertain. Germline V gene data show CDR1 as SGDLS and CDR2 as YYNGEE. V lost 4 bases to trimming and J lost 8 bases, with 9 bases between them. This CDR3 has 11 residues.

V is TRBV28 and J is TRBJ2-1; tentatively, D is TRBD1 or TRBD2 (5 bases each). Germline V lookup: CDR1 MDHEN, CDR2 SYDVKM. Trimming stripped 6 bases from V and 8 bases from J, with 17 bases between. This CDR3 is built from 14 residues. The CDR3 nucleotides read TGTGCCAGCAGCGGGACGATGCCCTGGGATGAGCAGTTCTTC. This gives the protein CASSGTMPWDEQFF.

This chain connects TRBV6-1 to TRBJ1-2; D unclear. Germline loops: CDR1 MNHNS, CDR2 SASEGT. Trimming removed 3 bases from V and 0 bases from J, with 11 bases in between. The CDR3 extends over 15 amino acids. The CDR3 sequence: CASSEEGGSNYGYTF. The CDR3 DNA follows: TGTGCCAGCAGTGAGGAGGGCGGATCTAACTATGGCTACACCTTC.

V gene TRBV20-1 combines with J gene TRBJ2-1, with D possibly TRBD2 on 5 matching bases. Per germline, CDR1 DFQATT and CDR2 SNEGSKA (reference sequence). Trimming shortened V by 3 bases and J by 2 bases, and 11 bases separated the two germline ends. This CDR3 is built from 14 residues. The CDR3 nucleotides read TGCAGTGCTAGTTTCCGGGGTGCCTACAATGAGCAGTTCTTC. This gives the protein CSASFRGAYNEQFF.

The gene calls are TRBV19 and TRBJ2-1, with 8 bases aligning to TRBD1. Trimming removed 7 bases from V and 0 bases from J; junction bases left unmatched: 5. Germline CDR1 is LNHDA and CDR2 is SQIVND (reference sequence). The CDR3 sequence is 15 residues long. The CDR3 region is CASTMDRASYNEQFF. Written as DNA, the CDR3 is TGTGCCAGTACCATGGACAGGGCCTCCTACAATGAGCAGTTCTTC.

The chain is built from TRBV10-3 and TRBJ1-2, with D unresolved. Trimming left V 0 bases short and J 2 bases short, with 4 bases between. The CDR3 loop spans 13 amino acids. The V gene's germline CDR1 is ENHRY and CDR2 SYGVKD. The chain's CDR3 is CAISESGNYGYTF. The CDR3 bases are TGTGCCATCAGTGAGTCGGGAAACTATGGCTACACCTTC.

The V gene is TRBV14, the J gene TRBJ1-4; tentatively, D is TRBD1 (5 bases). Trimming removed 1 base at V and 0 bases at J, with 18 bases between. The CDR3 is made up of 19 amino acids. The V gene's germline CDR1 is SGHDN and CDR2 FVKESK. The CDR3 protein is CASSQGPGLALATNEKLFF. CDR3 in DNA: TGTGCCAGCAGCCAAGGTCCAGGGCTAGCCCTTGCAACTAATGAAAAACTGTTTTTT.

The CDR3 bases are TGTGCCACCAGTGACTCCGGACTAGCGGGACCCCACGAGCAGTACTTC. Protein product: CATSDSGLAGPHEQYF. The rearrangement uses TRBV24-1 and TRBJ2-7; the match to TRBD2 covers 12 bases. Germline values: CDR1 KGHDR, CDR2 SFDVKD. This CDR3 is built from 16 residues. Unmatched junction bases numbered 8, after V lost 4 bases and J lost 5 bases.

The rearrangement links TRBV6-1 to TRBJ2-7; 10 positions agree with TRBD2. Unmatched junction bases numbered 8, after V lost 4 bases and J lost 2 bases. The CDR3 totals 16 residues. CDR1 MNHNS and CDR2 SASEGT come from the germline V gene. CDR3 in DNA: TGTGCCAGCAGTGTGGTAGCGGGAGGTCCCACCTACGAGCAGTACTTC. Its translation is CASSVVAGGPTYEQYF.

This clone showed up just once. The V call is TRBV29-1, the J call TRBJ2-3; D may match TRBD1 or TRBD2 (6 bases each). V lost 3 bases and J 2 bases, leaving 9 bases between the germline ends. Germline values: CDR1 SQVTM, CDR2 ANQGSEA. This CDR3 has 13 residues. The CDR3 spells CSVEGGTTDTQYF. The CDR3 bases are TGCAGCGTTGAGGGGGGCACCACAGATACGCAGTATTTT.